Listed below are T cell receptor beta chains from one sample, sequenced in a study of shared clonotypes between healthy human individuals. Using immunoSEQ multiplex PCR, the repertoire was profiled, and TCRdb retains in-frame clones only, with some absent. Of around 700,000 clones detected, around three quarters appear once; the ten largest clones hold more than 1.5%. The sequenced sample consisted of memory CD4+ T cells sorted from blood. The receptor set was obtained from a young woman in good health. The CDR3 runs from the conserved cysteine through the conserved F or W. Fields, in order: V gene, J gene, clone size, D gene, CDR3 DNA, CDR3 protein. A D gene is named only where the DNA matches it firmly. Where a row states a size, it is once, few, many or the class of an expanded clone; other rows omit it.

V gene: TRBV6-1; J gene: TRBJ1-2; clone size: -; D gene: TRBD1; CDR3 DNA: TGTGCCAGCAGTTGGGACAGAGGATTATATGGCTACACCTTC; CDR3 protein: CASSWDRGLYGYTF
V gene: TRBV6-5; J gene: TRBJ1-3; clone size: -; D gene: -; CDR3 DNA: TGTGCCAGCAGTCAGATTGGAAACACCATATATTTT; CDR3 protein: CASSQIGNTIYF
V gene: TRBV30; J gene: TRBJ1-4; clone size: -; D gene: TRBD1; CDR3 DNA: TGTGCCTGGAGTGCCCTGGGGACAGGGGATGAAAAACTGTTTTTT; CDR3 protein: CAWSALGTGDEKLFF
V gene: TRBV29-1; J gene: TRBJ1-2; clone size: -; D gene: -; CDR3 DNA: TGCAGCGTTGAAGACGCGGGGGCAGGTGGCTACACCTTC; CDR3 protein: CSVEDAGAGGYTF
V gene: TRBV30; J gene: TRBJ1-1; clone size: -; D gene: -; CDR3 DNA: TGTGCCTGGAGTTCGCAGGAGAACACTGAAGCTTTCTTT; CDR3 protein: CAWSSQENTEAFF
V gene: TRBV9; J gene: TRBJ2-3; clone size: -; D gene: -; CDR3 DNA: TGTGCCAGCAGCGCCTCAGAGGGGATAGATACGCAGTATTTT; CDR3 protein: CASSASEGIDTQYF
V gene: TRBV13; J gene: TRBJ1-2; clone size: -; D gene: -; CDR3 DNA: TGTGCCAGCAGCCCGCGCACAGGGCTCTATGGCTACACCTTC; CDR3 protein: CASSPRTGLYGYTF
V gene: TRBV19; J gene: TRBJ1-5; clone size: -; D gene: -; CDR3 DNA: TGTGCCAGTGTCCCAAACACCCATCCCAATCAGCCCCAGCATTTT; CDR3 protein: CASVPNTHPNQPQHF
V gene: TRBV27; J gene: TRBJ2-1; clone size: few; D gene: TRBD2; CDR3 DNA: TGTGCCAGCAGTCCCGGGAGTCTAGCGGAGACCTTTTCCGGGGATGAGCAGTTCTTC; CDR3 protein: CASSPGSLAETFSGDEQFF
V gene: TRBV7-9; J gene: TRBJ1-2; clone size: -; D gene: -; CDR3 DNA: TGTGCCAGCAGCTTTGGGCGGATGAACTATGGCTACACCTTC; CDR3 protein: CASSFGRMNYGYTF
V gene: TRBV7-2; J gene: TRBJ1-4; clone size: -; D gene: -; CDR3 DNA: TGTGCCAGCAGCCAGCGACAGGCTTCTAATGAAAAACTGTTTTTT; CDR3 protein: CASSQRQASNEKLFF
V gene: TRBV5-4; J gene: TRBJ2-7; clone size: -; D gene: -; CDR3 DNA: TGTGCCAGCAGAGGGAACCGGGACGCAACCTACGAGCAGTACTTC; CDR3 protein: CASRGNRDATYEQYF
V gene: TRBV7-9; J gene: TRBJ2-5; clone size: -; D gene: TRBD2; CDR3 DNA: TGTGCCAGCAGCCTCCCGGGGGGGGTTGAGACCCAGTACTTC; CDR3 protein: CASSLPGGVETQYF
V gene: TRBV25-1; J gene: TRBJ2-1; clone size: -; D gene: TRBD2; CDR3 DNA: TGTGCCAGCAGTGAATATAGCGGGGCAAGAAATGAGCAGTTCTTC; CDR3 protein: CASSEYSGARNEQFF
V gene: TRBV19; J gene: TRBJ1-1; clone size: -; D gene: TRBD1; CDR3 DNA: TGTGCCAGTAGTACCCAGGGACAGGGTGGGACTGAAGCTTTCTTT; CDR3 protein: CASSTQGQGGTEAFF
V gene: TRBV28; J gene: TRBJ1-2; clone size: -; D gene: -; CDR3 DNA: TGTGCCAGCAGTTTCGAACTTCGATTTGGCTACACCTTC; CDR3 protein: CASSFELRFGYTF
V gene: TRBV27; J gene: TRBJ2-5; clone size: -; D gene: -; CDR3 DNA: TGTGCCAGCAGTTTACTGCGCGGGGAGACCCAGTACTTC; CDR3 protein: CASSLLRGETQYF
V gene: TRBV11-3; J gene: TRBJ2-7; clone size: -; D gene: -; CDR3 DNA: TGTGCCAGCAGCTTAGAAGCAGGGGTGGCCTACGAGCAGTACTTC; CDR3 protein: CASSLEAGVAYEQYF
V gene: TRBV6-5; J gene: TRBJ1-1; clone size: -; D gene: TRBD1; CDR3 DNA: TGTGCCAGCAGTTACTCGGGACAGGGGGCAGGTACTGAAGCTTTCTTT; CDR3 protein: CASSYSGQGAGTEAFF
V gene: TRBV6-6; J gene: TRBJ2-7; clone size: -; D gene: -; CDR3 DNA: TGTGCCAGCAGTTACCGTAAACAGGGTAGCACCTACGAGCAGTACTTC; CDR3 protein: CASSYRKQGSTYEQYF
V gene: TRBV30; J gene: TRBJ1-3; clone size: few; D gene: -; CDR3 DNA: TGTGCCTGGAGAACTCCGGGCTCGGGGGACACCATATATTTT; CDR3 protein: CAWRTPGSGDTIYF
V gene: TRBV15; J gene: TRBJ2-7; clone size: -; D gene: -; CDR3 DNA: TGTGCCACCAGCACCCAGAGGAGCTACGAGCAGTACTTC; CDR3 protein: CATSTQRSYEQYF
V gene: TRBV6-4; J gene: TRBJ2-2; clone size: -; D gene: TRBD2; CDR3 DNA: TGTGCCAGCTCCATCGTGGGACTAGCTGACACCGGGGAGCTGTTTTTT; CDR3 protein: CASSIVGLADTGELFF
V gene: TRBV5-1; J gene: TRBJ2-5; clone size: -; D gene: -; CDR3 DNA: TGCGCCAGCAGCTTTTTACAGCTACAAGAGACCCAGTACTTC; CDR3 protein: CASSFLQLQETQYF
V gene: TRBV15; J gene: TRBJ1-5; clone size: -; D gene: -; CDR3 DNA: TGTGCCACCCCAGGAACGGGTTATGAAGTCAATAGCAATCAGCCCCAGCATTTT; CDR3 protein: CATPGTGYEVNSNQPQHF
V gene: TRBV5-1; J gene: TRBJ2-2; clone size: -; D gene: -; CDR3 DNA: TGCGCCAGCACCCGGGGTACCGGCACCGGGGAGCTGTTTTTT; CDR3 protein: CASTRGTGTGELFF
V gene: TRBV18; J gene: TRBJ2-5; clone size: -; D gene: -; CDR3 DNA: TGTGCCAGCTCACCAGCGTACCAAGAGACCCAGTACTTC; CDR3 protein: CASSPAYQETQYF
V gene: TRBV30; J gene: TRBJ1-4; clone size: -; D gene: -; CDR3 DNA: TGTGCCTGGAGTGTATCGGAGTCAAATGAAAAACTGTTTTTT; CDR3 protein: CAWSVSESNEKLFF
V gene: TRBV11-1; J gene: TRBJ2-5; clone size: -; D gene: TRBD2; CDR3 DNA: TGTGCCAGCAGCTTATTATTCCAGCGGGAGACGGGGGAGACCCAGTACTTC; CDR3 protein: CASSLLFQRETGETQYF
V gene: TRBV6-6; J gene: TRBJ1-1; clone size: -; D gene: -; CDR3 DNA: TGTGCCAGCAGTTACCGGGGAGAGAACACTGAAGCTTTCTTT; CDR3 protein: CASSYRGENTEAFF
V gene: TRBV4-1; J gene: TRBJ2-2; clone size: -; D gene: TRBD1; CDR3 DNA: TGCGCCAGCAGCTCCAGGACAGGGCTGGACACCGGGGAGCTGTTTTTT; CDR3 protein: CASSSRTGLDTGELFF
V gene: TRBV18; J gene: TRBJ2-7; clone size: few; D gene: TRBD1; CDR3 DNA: TGTGCCAGCTCACGGGACAGTTCCTACGAGCAGTACTTC; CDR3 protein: CASSRDSSYEQYF
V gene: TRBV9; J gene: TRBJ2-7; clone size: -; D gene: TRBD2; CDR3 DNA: TGTGCCAGCAGCGTATCCGGGACTAGCGGGGAGCTATACTTC; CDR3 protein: CASSVSGTSGELYF
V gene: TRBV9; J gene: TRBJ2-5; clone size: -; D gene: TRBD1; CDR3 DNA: TGTGCCAGCAGCGTATTGGGACAGGGTACAGAGACCCAGTACTTC; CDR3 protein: CASSVLGQGTETQYF
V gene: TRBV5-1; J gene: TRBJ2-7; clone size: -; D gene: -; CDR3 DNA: TGCGCCAGCACCCCCTTGGGGGGAAGGCAGGCCGTGCAGTACTTC; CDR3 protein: CASTPLGGRQAVQYF
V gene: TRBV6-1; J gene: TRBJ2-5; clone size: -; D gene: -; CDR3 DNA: TGTGCCAACGGGGGAAGTGAGACCCAGTACTTC; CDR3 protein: CANGGSETQYF
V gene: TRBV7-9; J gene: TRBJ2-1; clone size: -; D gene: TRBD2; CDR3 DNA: TGTGCCAGATCAGCGGGAGATGGCTACAATGAGCAGTTCTTC; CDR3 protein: CARSAGDGYNEQFF
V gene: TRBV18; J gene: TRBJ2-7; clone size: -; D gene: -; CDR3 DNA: TGTGCCAGCTCACCAGTGCGAGCTGCCCGCGAGCAGTACTTC; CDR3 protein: CASSPVRAAREQYF
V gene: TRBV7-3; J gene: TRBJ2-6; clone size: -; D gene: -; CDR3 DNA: TGTGCCAGCAGCCCTAGGACCCGTAGAGGGGACCCTGGGGCCAACGTCCTGACTTTC; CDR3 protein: CASSPRTRRGDPGANVLTF